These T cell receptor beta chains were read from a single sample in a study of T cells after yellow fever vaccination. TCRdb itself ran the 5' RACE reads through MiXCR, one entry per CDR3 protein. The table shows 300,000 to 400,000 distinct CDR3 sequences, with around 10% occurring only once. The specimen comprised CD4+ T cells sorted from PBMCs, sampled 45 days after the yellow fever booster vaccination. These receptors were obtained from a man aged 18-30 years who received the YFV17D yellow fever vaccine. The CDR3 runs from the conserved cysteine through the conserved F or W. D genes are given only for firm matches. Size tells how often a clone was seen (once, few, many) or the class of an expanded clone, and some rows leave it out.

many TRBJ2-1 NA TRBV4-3 TGCGCCAGCAGCCAAGAAACCCGGCAGGGTGGTTACAATGAGCAGTTCTTC CASSQETRQGGYNEQFF
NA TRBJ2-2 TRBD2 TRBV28 TGTGCCAGCAGGCATCTAGCGGGAACATCGAACACCGGGGAGCTGTTTTTT CASRHLAGTSNTGELFF
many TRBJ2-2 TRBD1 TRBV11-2 TGTGCCAGCAGCTCTGACAGGGGGCCCGGGGAGCTGTTTTTT CASSSDRGPGELFF
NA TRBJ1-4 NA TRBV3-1 TGTGCCAGCAGCCAGACTAGAGCCTCAAAACTGTTTTTT CASSQTRASKLFF
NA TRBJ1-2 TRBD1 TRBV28 TGTGCCAGCAACATCCCACAGGGGGCCAACTATGGCTACACCTTC CASNIPQGANYGYTF
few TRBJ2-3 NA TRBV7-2 TGTGCCAGCAGCTTCGGTGCTAGGAGCACAGATACGCAGTATTTT CASSFGARSTDTQYF
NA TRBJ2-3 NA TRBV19 TGTGCCAGTAGTCCCCAGGGGAACACAGATACGCAGTATTTT CASSPQGNTDTQYF
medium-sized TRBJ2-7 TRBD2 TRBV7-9 TGTGCCAGCAGCGCCCCAGCGGGGGTCGGCGAGCAGTACTTC CASSAPAGVGEQYF
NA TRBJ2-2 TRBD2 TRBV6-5 TGTGCCAGCACAGGGACTAGCCCCGGGGAGCTGTTTTTT CASTGTSPGELFF
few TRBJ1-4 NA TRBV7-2 TGTGCCAGCAGCTTAGGAGGGCTAACTAATGAAAAACTGTTTTTT CASSLGGLTNEKLFF
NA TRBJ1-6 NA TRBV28 TGTGCCAGCACCCTGGAGGGTTGGGATTCACCCCTCCACTTT CASTLEGWDSPLHF
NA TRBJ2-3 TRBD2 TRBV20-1 TGCAGTGCTAGTGAACAGCGGGGGGGCCCAGATACGCAGTATTTT CSASEQRGGPDTQYF
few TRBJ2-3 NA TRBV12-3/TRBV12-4 TGTGCCAGCAGTGGGACGACCGGATCGCAGTATTTT CASSGTTGSQYF
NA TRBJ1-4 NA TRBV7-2 TGTGCCAGCAGCTCCGCCCTGTTCCGTGAAAAACTGTTTTTT CASSSALFREKLFF
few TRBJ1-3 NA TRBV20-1 TGCAGTGCTAGAAGGCCTTCAGTAGGGGGCTCTGGAAACACCATATATTTT CSARRPSVGGSGNTIYF
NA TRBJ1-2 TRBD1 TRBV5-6 TGTGCCAGCAGCTTTTGGGACAGGGATAACTATGGCTACACCTTC CASSFWDRDNYGYTF
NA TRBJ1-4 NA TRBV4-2 TGTGCCAGCAGCCAAGTCAGGAACTATAATGAAAAACTGTTTTTT CASSQVRNYNEKLFF
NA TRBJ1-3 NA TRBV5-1 TGCGCCAGCAGCCGGGAGTCGGCCCCGAGAGGAGGAAACACCATATATTTT CASSRESAPRGGNTIYF
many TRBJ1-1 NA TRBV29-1 TGTACAGGTCTGAGGAACACTGAAGCTTTCTTT CTGLRNTEAFF
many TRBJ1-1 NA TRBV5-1 TGCGCCAGCATTGAGGACACTGAAGCTTTCTTT CASIEDTEAFF
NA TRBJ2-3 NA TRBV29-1 TGCAGCGCTAGGCAGCAAGCTAGCACAGATACGCAGTATTTT CSARQQASTDTQYF
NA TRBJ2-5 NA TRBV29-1 TGCAGCGTTGAAGGGGGCGGCGGAGAGACCCAGTACTTC CSVEGGGGETQYF
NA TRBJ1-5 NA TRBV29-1 TGCAGCGCCATTCCCGAGGGGGGTAATCAGCCCCAGCATTTT CSAIPEGGNQPQHF
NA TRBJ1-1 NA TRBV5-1 TGCGCCAGCAGCTTCAGGGGCCTCCCCTCGAACACTGAAGCTTTCTTT CASSFRGLPSNTEAFF
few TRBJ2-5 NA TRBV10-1 TGCGCCAGCAGTGACAGCGGGGAGACCCAGTACTTC CASSDSGETQYF
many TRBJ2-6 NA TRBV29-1 TGCAGCGTTCGTACGGACTCTGGGGCCAACGTCCTGACTTTC CSVRTDSGANVLTF
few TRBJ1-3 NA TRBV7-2 TGTGCCAGCAGCCCGCAACAGGGCTCTGGAAACACCATATATTTT CASSPQQGSGNTIYF
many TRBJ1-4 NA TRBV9 TGTGCCAGCAGCACCCAGGGGACTAATGAAAAACTGTTTTTT CASSTQGTNEKLFF
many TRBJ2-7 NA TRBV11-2 TGTGCCAGCAGCTTGCTAAAAACCTACGAGCAGTACTTC CASSLLKTYEQYF
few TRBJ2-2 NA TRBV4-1 TGCGCCAGCAGCCAAGGGGCGGCGAGACCGAACACCGGGGAGCTGTTTTTT CASSQGAARPNTGELFF
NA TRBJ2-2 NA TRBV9 TGTGCCAGCAGCGTAGTGCCACAAAACACCGGGGAGCTGTTTTTT CASSVVPQNTGELFF
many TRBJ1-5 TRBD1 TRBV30 TGTGCCTGGAGTCACCTGACAGGGAATCAGCCCCAGCATTTT CAWSHLTGNQPQHF
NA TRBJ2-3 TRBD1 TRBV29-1 TGCAGCGCTACGACAGGGGGAACCAATACGCAGTATTTT CSATTGGTNTQYF
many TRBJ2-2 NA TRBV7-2 TGTGCCAGCAGCTCGGTCGCGGGGTCGGCCGGGGAGCTGTTTTTT CASSSVAGSAGELFF
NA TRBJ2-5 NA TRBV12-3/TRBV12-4 TGTGCCAGCAGTTTAGCCTATGGGACCCAGTACTTC CASSLAYGTQYF
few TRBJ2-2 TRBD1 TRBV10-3 TGTGCCATCAGAGCTGACAGGGGGCGAACCGGGGAGCTGTTTTTT CAIRADRGRTGELFF
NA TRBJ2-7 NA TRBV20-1 TGCAGTGCTAGTGCGGGGACCTACGAGCAGTACTTC CSASAGTYEQYF
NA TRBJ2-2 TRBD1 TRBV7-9 TGTGCCAGCAGCTTAGCAGGGGACAGGAAGACCGGGGAGCTGTTTTTT CASSLAGDRKTGELFF
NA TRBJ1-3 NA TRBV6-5 TGTGCCAGCAGTTACGGGCAGAGAATAAGAAACACCATATATTTT CASSYGQRIRNTIYF
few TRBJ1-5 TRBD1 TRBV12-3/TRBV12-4 TGTGCCAGCAGCGGACAGGGTCCTTTTGGACAGCCCCAGCATTTT CASSGQGPFGQPQHF
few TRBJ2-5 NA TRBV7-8 TGTGCCAGCAGCTCCGGCTCACTTCAGTACCAAGAGACCCAGTACTTC CASSSGSLQYQETQYF
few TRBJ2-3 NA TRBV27 TGTGCCAGCAGTTTTCAAGTCACAGATACGCAGTATTTT CASSFQVTDTQYF
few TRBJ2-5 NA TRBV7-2 TGTGCCAGCAGCTTATCACAGACTGGGGAGACCCAGTACTTC CASSLSQTGETQYF
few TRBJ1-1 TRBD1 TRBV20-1 TGCAGTGCTAGAAAGGGGGCCCCGAACACTGAAGCTTTCTTT CSARKGAPNTEAFF
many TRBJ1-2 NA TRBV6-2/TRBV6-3 TGTGCCAGCAGCTCAGGACAGTTGTATGGCTACACCTTC CASSSGQLYGYTF
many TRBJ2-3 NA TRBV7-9 TGTGCCAGCAGGGCGAAAAGGCAGGGGAATGCAGATACGCAGTATTTT CASRAKRQGNADTQYF
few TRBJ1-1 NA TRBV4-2 TGTGCCAGCAGCCTCGTAGCAAAAAACACTGAAGCTTTCTTT CASSLVAKNTEAFF
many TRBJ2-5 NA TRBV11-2 TGTGCCAGCAGCTTAGTACGGGGCCCTCAAGAGACCCAGTACTTC CASSLVRGPQETQYF
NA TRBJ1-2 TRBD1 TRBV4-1 TGCGCCAGCAGCCAAGGGAGACAGGGCGGCTATGGCTACACCTTC CASSQGRQGGYGYTF
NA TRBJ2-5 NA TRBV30 TGTGCCTGGAGCGCGGGCCAAGAGACCCAGTACTTC CAWSAGQETQYF
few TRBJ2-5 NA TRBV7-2 TGTGCCAGCAACTTACAGGGCGGGGAGACCCAGTACTTC CASNLQGGETQYF
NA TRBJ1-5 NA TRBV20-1 TGCAGTGCTAGAGTCTGGGGAAGCAATCAGCCCCAGCATTTT CSARVWGSNQPQHF
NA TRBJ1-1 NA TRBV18 TGTGCCAGCTTTAAGGGTTTCCCCCGGAACACTGAAGCTTTCTTT CASFKGFPRNTEAFF
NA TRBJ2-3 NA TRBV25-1 TGTGCCAGCACTCCCCTGGGGCGGAGCACAGATACGCAGTATTTT CASTPLGRSTDTQYF
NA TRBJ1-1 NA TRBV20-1 TGCAGTGCTAAAGGGGACTTGAACACTGAAGCTTTCTTT CSAKGDLNTEAFF
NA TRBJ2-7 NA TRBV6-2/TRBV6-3 TGTGCCAGCCTTCGGCTTGCCATGACGACAGAGAGCTCCTACGAGCAGTACTTC CASLRLAMTTESSYEQYF
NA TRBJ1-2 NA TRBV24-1 TGTGCCACCAGTGATCCCTTTCGTGGCTACACCTTC CATSDPFRGYTF
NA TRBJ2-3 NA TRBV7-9 TGTGCCAGCAGCTGGGTCGACACAGATACGCAGTATTTT CASSWVDTDTQYF
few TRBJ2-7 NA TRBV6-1 TGTGCCAGCAGGAGGACACGATCCTCCTACGAGCAGTACTTC CASRRTRSSYEQYF